This record looks at one TCR beta chain sequence and its context. The ends lost 4 bases at V and 0 bases at J; junction bases unmatched: 6. From germline, CDR1 is SGHVS and CDR2 FNYEAQ. The CDR3 extends over 16 amino acids. Study processing details: Scientists estimated how many nucleated cells there were by amplifying reference gene primers. The table came from immunoSEQ multiplex PCR; TCRdb's copy has only in-frame clones and leaves some out. D and trimming were read from the DNA, whereas the V and J calls and clone size are those reported in that table. The sample shows more than 85,000 clones, approximately 80% of them seen only once. The data belong to a study of blood T cell repertoires in COVID-19. Looking at the study overall: Researchers got acute and convalescent COVID-19 samples from the United States, Italy and Spain. PBMCs, B-cell-depleted T cells, or T cells were the source of the cDNA or gDNA that made up the material.

This chain connects TRBV7-6 to TRBJ2-1, with 7 bases matching TRBD2. The sequence came from a woman between 65 and 79 years old with acute or convalescent COVID-19. The sample was peripheral blood. CDR3 nucleotides: TGTGCCAGCAGCTCTACTCTAGCGGACTCCTACAATGAGCAGTTCTTC. As protein: CASSSTLADSYNEQFF. Combining the CDR3 with reference TRBV7-6 and TRBJ2-1 gives the whole variable domain GAGVSQSPRYKVTKRGQDVALRCDPISGHVSLYWYRQALGQGPEFLTYFNYEAQQDKSGLPNDRFSAERPEGSISTLTIQRTEQRDSAMYRCASSSTLADSYNEQFFGPGTRLTVL.